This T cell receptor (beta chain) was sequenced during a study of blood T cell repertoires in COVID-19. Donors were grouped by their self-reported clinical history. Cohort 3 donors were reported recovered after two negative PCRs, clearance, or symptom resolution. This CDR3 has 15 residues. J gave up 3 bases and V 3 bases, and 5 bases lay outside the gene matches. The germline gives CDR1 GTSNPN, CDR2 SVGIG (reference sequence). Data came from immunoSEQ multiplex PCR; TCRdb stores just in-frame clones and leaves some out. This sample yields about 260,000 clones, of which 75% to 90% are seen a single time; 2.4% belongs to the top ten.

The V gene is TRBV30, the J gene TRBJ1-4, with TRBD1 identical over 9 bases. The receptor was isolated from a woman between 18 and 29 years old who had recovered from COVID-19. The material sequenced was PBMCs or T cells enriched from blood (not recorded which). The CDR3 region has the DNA TGTGCCTGGAGCCAACAGGGGGCGCCTAATGAAAAACTGTTTTTT. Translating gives CAWSQQGAPNEKLFF.